This T cell receptor (beta chain) was captured in a study of blood T cells in healthy people across ages. Study overall: About one barcoded TCR beta cDNA was captured per two T cells.

Using a J-beta primer mix together with a sample-barcoded 5' primer, a second PCR was run for roughly 6 to 12 cycles. Researchers report that a template-switch adaptor with 12 random nucleotides tagged each cDNA molecule. TCRdb called the 5' RACE reads again in MiXCR, with one record for every CDR3 protein. The table lists hundreds of thousands of distinct CDR3 sequences, around 54% of them singletons, with 30% to 45% in the top ten. Study-wide points: The study regarded diversity estimates from one million T cells as underestimates. TCR beta diversity correlated strongly with naive T cell percentage.

V was pared by 2 bases and J by 5 bases, with 13 bases between. The V gene's germline CDR1 is MNHNY and CDR2 SVGAGI (reference sequence). This CDR3 comprises 14 residues. About this clonotype itself: Its target is not known.

Sequencing used blood. This TCR derives from a man in his fifties or sixties in good health. The chain carries TRBV6-6 and TRBJ2-7; the D gene is possibly TRBD1 (5 bases). As DNA, the CDR3 is TGTGCCAGCAGTTACGGCCAGGGATTCCACGAGCAGTACTTC. Protein product: CASSYGQGFHEQYF.